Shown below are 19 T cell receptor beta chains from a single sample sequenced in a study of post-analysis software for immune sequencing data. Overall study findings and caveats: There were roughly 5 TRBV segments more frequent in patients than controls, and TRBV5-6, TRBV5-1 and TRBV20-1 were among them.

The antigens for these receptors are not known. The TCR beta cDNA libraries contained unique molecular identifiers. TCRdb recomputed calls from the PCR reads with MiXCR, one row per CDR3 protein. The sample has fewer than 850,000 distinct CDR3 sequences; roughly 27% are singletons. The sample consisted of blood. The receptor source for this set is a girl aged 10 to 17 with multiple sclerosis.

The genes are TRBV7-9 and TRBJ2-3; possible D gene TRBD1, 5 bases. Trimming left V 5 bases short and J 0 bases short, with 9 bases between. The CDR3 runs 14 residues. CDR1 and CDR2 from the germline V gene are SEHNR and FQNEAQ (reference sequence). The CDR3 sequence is CASSARQSTDTQYF. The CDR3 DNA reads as TGTGCCAGCAGCGCGCGACAGAGCACAGATACGCAGTATTTT.

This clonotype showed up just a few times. The CDR3 region is CASSSRTGGEQYF. DNA for the CDR3: TGTGCCAGCAGCTCTCGGACAGGGGGCGAGCAGTACTTC. The V and J genes are TRBV7-8 and TRBJ2-7; 10 nucleotides agree with TRBD1. Trimming at V came to 4 bases and at J to 6 bases, leaving 3 bases not matched to a gene. Germline V gene sequence: CDR1 SGHVS, CDR2 FQNEAQ. The CDR3 loop spans 13 amino acids.

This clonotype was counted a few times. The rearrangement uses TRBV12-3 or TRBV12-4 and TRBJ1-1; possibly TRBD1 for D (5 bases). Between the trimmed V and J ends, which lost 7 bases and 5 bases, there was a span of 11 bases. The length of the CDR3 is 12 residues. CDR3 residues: CASIGGGTEAFF. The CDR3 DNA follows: TGTGCCAGCATCGGGGGTGGGACTGAAGCTTTCTTT.

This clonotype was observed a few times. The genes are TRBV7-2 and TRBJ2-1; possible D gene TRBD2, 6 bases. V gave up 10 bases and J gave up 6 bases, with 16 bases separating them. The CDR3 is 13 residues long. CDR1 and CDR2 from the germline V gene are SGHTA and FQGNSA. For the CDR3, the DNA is TGTGCCAACGGTTGGACTACGGGCAATGAGCAGTTCTTC. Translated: CANGWTTGNEQFF.

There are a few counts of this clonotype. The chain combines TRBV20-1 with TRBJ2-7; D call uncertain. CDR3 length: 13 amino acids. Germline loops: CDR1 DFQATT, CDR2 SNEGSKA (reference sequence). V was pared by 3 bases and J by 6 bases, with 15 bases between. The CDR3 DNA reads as TGCAGTGCTAGGGTTAGTGAGGTCGGCGAGCAGTACTTC. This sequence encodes CSARVSEVGEQYF.

The CDR3 protein is CASSPHIAGGHTDTQYF. The CDR3 DNA reads as TGTGCCAGCTCACCGCATATAGCGGGGGGGCACACAGATACGCAGTATTTT. V and J are TRBV18 and TRBJ2-3, with 11 bases that match TRBD2. CDR3 length: 17 amino acids. In germline, CDR1 is KGHSH, CDR2 LQKENI. V trimming: 3 bases; J trimming: 2 bases; junction bases outside the gene matches: 7. Variable domain in full (rest from reference TRBV18 and TRBJ2-3): NAGVMQNPRHLVRRRGQEARLRCSPMKGHSHVYWYRQLPEEGLKFMVYLQKENIIDESGMPKERFSAEFPKEGPSILRIQQVVRGDSAAYFCASSPHIAGGHTDTQYFGPGTRLTVL.

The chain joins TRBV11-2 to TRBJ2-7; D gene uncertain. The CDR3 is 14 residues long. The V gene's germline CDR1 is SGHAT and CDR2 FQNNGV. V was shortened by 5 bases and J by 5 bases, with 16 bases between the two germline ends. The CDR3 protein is CASSRALARDEQYF. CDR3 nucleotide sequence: TGTGCCAGCAGCCGGGCGCTGGCTAGAGACGAGCAGTACTTC.

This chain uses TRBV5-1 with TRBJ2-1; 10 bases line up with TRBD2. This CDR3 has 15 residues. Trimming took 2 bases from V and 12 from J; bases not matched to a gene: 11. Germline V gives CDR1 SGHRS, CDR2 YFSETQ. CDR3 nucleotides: TGCGCCAGCAGCTTATCTAGCGGGGGCCTAATTGCGCAGTTCTTC. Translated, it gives CASSLSSGGLIAQFF.

CDR3 coding DNA: TGTGCCAGCAGTGAAGACGGGGGGGGCACAGATACGCAGTATTTT. Protein: CASSEDGGGTDTQYF. The J gene is TRBJ2-3, the V gene TRBV2, with 8 bases identical to TRBD2. There are 15 residues in the CDR3. Germline V CDR1 and CDR2: SNHLY, FYNNEI. V dropped 1 base and J dropped 1; count of bases not matched to a gene: 1.

The DNA of the CDR3 is TGTGCCAGCAGCTTAGCGCGGGGGCAGGGTAACAATGAGCAGTTCTTC. Its translation is CASSLARGQGNNEQFF. V usage is TRBV7-9 and J usage is TRBJ2-1, with D perhaps matching TRBD2 (7 bases). CDR1 and CDR2 from the germline V gene are SEHNR and FQNEAQ (reference sequence). Deletions cut 0 bases from V and 5 bases from J, with 14 bases between. The CDR3 spans 16 residues.

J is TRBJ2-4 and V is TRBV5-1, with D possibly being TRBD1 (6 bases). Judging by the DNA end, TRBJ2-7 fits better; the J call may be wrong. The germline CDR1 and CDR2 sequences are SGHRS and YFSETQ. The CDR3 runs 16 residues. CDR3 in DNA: TGCGCCAGCAGCTTGGGGGCCTCGGACAGAACCTACGAGCAGTACTTC. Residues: CASSLGASDRTYEQYF.

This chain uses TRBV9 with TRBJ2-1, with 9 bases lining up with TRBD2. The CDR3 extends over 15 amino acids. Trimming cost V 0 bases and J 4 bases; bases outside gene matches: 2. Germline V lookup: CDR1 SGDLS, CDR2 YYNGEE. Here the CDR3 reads CASSVVSGSYNEQFF. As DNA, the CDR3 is TGTGCCAGCAGCGTAGTTAGCGGGAGTTACAATGAGCAGTTCTTC.

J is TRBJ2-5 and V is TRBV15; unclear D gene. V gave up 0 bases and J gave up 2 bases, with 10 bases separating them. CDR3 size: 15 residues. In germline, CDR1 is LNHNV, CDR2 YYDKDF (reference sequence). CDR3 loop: CATSRDPTAQETQYF. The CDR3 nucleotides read TGTGCCACCAGCAGAGATCCGACGGCACAAGAGACCCAGTACTTC. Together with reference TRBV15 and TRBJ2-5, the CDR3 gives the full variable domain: DAMVIQNPRYQVTQFGKPVTLSCSQTLNHNVMYWYQQKSSQAPKLLFHYYDKDFNNEADTPDNFQSRRPNTSFCFLDIRSPGLGDTAMYLCATSRDPTAQETQYFGPGTRLLVL.

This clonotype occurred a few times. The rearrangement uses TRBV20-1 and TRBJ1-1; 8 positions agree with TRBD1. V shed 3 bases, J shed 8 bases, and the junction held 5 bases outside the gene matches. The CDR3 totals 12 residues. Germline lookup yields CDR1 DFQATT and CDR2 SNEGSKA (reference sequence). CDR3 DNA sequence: TGCAGTGCTAGGGCAGGGGGCGCAGAAGCTTTCTTT. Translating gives CSARAGGAEAFF.

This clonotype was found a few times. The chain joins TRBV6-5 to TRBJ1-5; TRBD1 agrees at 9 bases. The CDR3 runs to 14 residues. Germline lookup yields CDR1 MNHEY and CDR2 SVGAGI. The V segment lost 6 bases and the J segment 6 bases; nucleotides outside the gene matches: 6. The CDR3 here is CASSRDRVGQPQHF. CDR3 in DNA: TGTGCCAGCAGCCGGGACAGGGTGGGTCAGCCCCAGCATTTT.

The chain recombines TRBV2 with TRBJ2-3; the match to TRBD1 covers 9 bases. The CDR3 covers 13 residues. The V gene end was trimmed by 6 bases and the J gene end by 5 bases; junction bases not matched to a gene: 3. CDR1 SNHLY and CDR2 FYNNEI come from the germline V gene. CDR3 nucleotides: TGTGCCAGCAGGGGGACAGGGATAGATACGCAGTATTTT. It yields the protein CASRGTGIDTQYF.

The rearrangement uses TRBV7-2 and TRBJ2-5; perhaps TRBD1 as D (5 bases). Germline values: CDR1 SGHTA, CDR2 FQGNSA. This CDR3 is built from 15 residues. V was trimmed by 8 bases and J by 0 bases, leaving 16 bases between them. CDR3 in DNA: TGTGCCAGCCGGACCCCAGGGTCGTACCAAGAGACCCAGTACTTC. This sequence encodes CASRTPGSYQETQYF.

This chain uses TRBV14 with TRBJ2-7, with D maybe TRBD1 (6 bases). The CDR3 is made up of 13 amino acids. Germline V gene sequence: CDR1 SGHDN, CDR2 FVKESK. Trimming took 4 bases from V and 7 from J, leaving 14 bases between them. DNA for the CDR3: TGTGCCAGCAGCCGATATCTACAGGGTGAGCAGTACTTC. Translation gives CASSRYLQGEQYF.

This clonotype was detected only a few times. The CDR3: CSARVQTAGSSTDTQYF. The CDR3 DNA sequence: TGCAGTGCTAGAGTCCAGACGGCGGGGTCTAGCACAGATACGCAGTATTTT. V and J are TRBV20-1 and TRBJ2-3, with a possible D match to TRBD2 (6 bases). The V end was cut by 1 base, the J end by 0 bases, with 17 bases between. The CDR3 loop spans 17 amino acids. The germline V gene encodes CDR1 DFQATT and CDR2 SNEGSKA (reference sequence).